This is a list of T cell receptor beta chains from one sample in a study of cytomegalovirus exposure and HLA in healthy donors. Only in-frame clones appear in the TCRdb table, and some are missing; sequencing was by immunoSEQ multiplex PCR. The sample comprises fewer than 250,000 clones, around 84% of which are singletons, and more than 1.5% rests with the top ten. Sequencing used PBMCs. The receptor source for this set is a woman younger than 30 in good health and CMV-seronegative. Each CDR3 is given with its conserved first and last residue. A D gene is named only where the DNA matches it firmly. Size is stated for part of the rows, as once, few or many counts, or as a class when the clone is expanded.

d_call j_call v_call clone_size cdr3_aa cdr3_nt
TRBD1 TRBJ2-2 TRBV4-1 NA CASSQGARGGADTGELFF TGCGCCAGCAGCCAAGGGGCCCGAGGGGGCGCGGATACCGGGGAGCTGTTTTTT
TRBD1 TRBJ2-3 TRBV15 NA CATSKGQGGIPDTQYF TGTGCCACCAGCAAAGGACAGGGGGGGATTCCAGATACGCAGTATTTT
TRBD2 TRBJ2-7 TRBV7-6 NA CASSPQATSGGAYEQYF TGTGCCAGCAGCCCCCAAGCGACTAGCGGGGGGGCCTACGAGCAGTACTTC
TRBD2 TRBJ2-1 TRBV9 NA CASSARLAGGLDEQFF TGTGCCAGCAGCGCCAGACTAGCGGGAGGGCTGGATGAGCAGTTCTTC
NA TRBJ2-5 TRBV7-8 NA CASSRNPSQGETQYF TGTGCCAGCAGCCGCAACCCCAGCCAGGGGGAGACCCAGTACTTC
TRBD2 TRBJ2-1 TRBV5-6 NA CASSTGGASGGGFF TGTGCCAGCAGCACGGGAGGAGCTAGCGGGGGTGGGTTCTTC
TRBD2 TRBJ2-3 TRBV6-1 few CASSEDTSGWGTDTQYF TGTGCCAGCAGTGAAGACACTAGCGGGTGGGGCACAGATACGCAGTATTTT
TRBD2 TRBJ2-1 TRBV7-9 NA CASSLGGGNPYNEQFF TGTGCCAGCAGCTTAGGCGGGGGAAACCCCTACAATGAGCAGTTCTTC
NA TRBJ2-2 TRBV28 NA CASSFGPRSGELFF TGTGCCAGCAGTTTCGGCCCTAGGAGCGGGGAGCTGTTTTTT
NA TRBJ1-1 TRBV28 NA CASLLSTVNTEAFF TGTGCCAGCCTACTCTCAACAGTGAACACTGAAGCTTTCTTT
TRBD2 TRBJ2-1 TRBV5-1 NA CASSSDSFSGRAGYNEQFF TGCGCCAGCAGCTCCGATTCTTTTAGCGGGAGGGCCGGCTACAATGAGCAGTTCTTC
TRBD1 TRBJ1-5 TRBV19 NA CASTWDSINQPQHF TGTGCCAGTACCTGGGACAGTATCAATCAGCCCCAGCATTTT
TRBD2 TRBJ2-1 TRBV19 NA CASRASWGGWNEQFF TGTGCCAGTAGGGCTAGTTGGGGGGGATGGAATGAGCAGTTCTTC
TRBD1 TRBJ1-1 TRBV7-3 NA CASSLTGGRTEAFF TGTGCCAGCAGCTTAACAGGGGGCCGGACTGAAGCTTTCTTT
NA TRBJ1-5 TRBV30 once CAWSGGPNQPQHF TGTGCCTGGAGTGGGGGCCCCAATCAGCCCCAGCATTTT
NA TRBJ1-4 TRBV4-2 medium-sized CASSQDRQGNEKLFF TGTGCCAGCAGCCAAGATAGGCAGGGAAATGAAAAACTGTTTTTT
NA TRBJ2-2 TRBV9 NA CASSFPSNTGELFF TGTGCCAGCAGCTTTCCGTCGAACACCGGGGAGCTGTTTTTT
NA TRBJ1-1 TRBV7-6 NA CASRGGTEAFF TGTGCCAGCAGGGGGGGCACTGAAGCTTTCTTT
TRBD1 TRBJ1-3 TRBV7-2 NA CASSLQGARGNTIYF TGTGCCAGCAGCTTACAGGGGGCGAGAGGAAACACCATATATTTT
NA TRBJ2-5 TRBV2 NA CASSPLETQYF TGTGCCAGCAGTCCCCTAGAGACCCAGTACTTC
TRBD1 TRBJ1-2 TRBV5-1 NA CASSLAGTGGEGYTF TGCGCCAGCAGCTTGGCCGGGACAGGGGGCGAGGGCTACACCTTC
NA TRBJ1-4 TRBV7-9 NA CASSIGEGAGATNEKLFF TGTGCCAGCAGTATAGGCGAAGGGGCAGGAGCAACTAATGAAAAACTGTTTTTT